A selection of T cell receptor beta chains follows, all from one sample in a study of patients and donors after allogeneic stem cell transplantation. One entry per CDR3 protein, called by TCRdb with MiXCR from the RT-PCR reads. The table shows about 960,000 distinct CDR3 sequences, with about 20% occurring only once. Sequencing used blood, either unsorted or a sorted T cell fraction (not recorded which). The receptors originated from a human donor who was either an allogeneic HSCT recipient or a stem cell or donor lymphocyte infusion donor (not recorded which). It is not recorded whose cells these are; they may come from a transplant donor. The CDR3 runs from the conserved cysteine through the conserved F or W. A D gene is named only where the DNA matches it firmly. Only part of the rows carry a size: once, few, many, or a class if the clone is expanded.

j_call,v_call,d_call,clone_size,cdr3_aa,cdr3_nt
TRBJ1-2,TRBV4-1,.,.,CASSQVSLTPYGYTF,TGCGCCAGCAGCCAAGTATCTCTGACCCCCTATGGCTACACCTTC
TRBJ1-1,TRBV29-1,TRBD1,few,CSGTGGLGDTEAFF,TGCAGCGGAACAGGGGGCCTTGGGGACACTGAAGCTTTCTTT
TRBJ1-1,TRBV12-3/TRBV12-4,TRBD1,few,CASSFQGAGFTEAFF,TGTGCCAGCAGTTTTCAGGGGGCGGGTTTCACTGAAGCTTTCTTT
TRBJ1-2,TRBV5-1,.,few,CASSLEAGEVYGYTF,TGCGCCAGCAGCTTGGAGGCAGGGGAGGTCTATGGCTACACCTTC
TRBJ1-1,TRBV7-6,.,few,CASSSPMTGETTEAFF,TGTGCCAGCAGCTCCCCCATGACAGGAGAAACGACTGAAGCTTTCTTT
TRBJ1-2,TRBV7-9,TRBD1,.,CASRLAGTGGGGGYTF,TGTGCCAGCAGATTAGCCGGGACAGGGGGCGGAGGAGGCTACACCTTC
TRBJ1-5,TRBV18,.,few,CASSPQGVGQPQHF,TGTGCCAGCTCACCGCAGGGCGTAGGACAGCCCCAGCATTTT
TRBJ2-1,TRBV27,TRBD2,few,CASSPPGLAGVRAYNEQFF,TGTGCCAGCAGCCCTCCGGGACTAGCGGGAGTGAGGGCCTACAATGAGCAGTTCTTC
TRBJ1-3,TRBV6-1,.,.,CASSAPGFGNTIYF,TGTGCCAGCAGTGCCCCAGGATTCGGGAACACCATATATTTT
TRBJ1-4,TRBV7-8,TRBD1,few,CASSLLRPGQTNEKLFF,TGTGCCAGCAGCCTACTACGACCGGGACAGACTAATGAAAAACTGTTTTTT
TRBJ2-7,TRBV5-1,TRBD2,few,CASSLAGTSGYEQYF,TGCGCCAGCAGCTTGGCCGGGACTAGCGGTTACGAGCAGTACTTC
TRBJ1-4,TRBV20-1,.,few,CSARSLATNEKLFF,TGCAGTGCTAGATCACTCGCAACTAATGAAAAACTGTTTTTT
TRBJ2-7,TRBV5-5,.,few,CASSLVAGENEQYF,TGTGCCAGCAGCTTGGTCGCAGGGGAGAACGAGCAGTACTTC
TRBJ2-1,TRBV18,TRBD2,few,CASSPSPGTSGSNEQFF,TGTGCCAGCTCACCGTCCCCTGGGACTAGCGGGAGCAATGAGCAGTTCTTC
TRBJ2-3,TRBV28,TRBD2,.,CASSFPAGDTDTQYF,TGTGCCAGCAGTTTTCCTGCGGGGGACACAGATACGCAGTATTTT
TRBJ2-7,TRBV27,.,.,CASTPSVGISYEQYF,TGTGCCAGCACTCCTTCCGTCGGGATATCCTACGAGCAGTACTTC
TRBJ2-1,TRBV20-1,TRBD2,.,CSATGLAIFHEQFF,TGCAGTGCCACTGGACTAGCTATTTTTCATGAGCAGTTCTTC
TRBJ1-1,TRBV27,.,few,CASSKQGGRGEAFF,TGTGCCAGCAGCAAGCAGGGTGGGAGGGGTGAAGCTTTCTTT
TRBJ2-1,TRBV5-1,TRBD1,.,CASSSEPGQGLRNEQFF,TGCGCCAGCAGCTCAGAACCGGGACAGGGGTTAAGGAATGAGCAGTTCTTC
TRBJ2-1,TRBV27,TRBD2,.,CANRLAGGPYNEQFF,TGTGCCAACCGACTAGCGGGGGGACCCTACAATGAGCAGTTCTTC
TRBJ1-1,TRBV7-9,TRBD1,.,CASSIGDRENTEAFF,TGTGCCAGCAGCATAGGGGACAGGGAGAACACTGAAGCTTTCTTT
TRBJ2-3,TRBV11-2,TRBD2,.,CASSLGAGGYDTQYF,TGTGCCAGCAGCTTAGGGGCGGGGGGGTATGATACGCAGTATTTT
TRBJ2-3,TRBV7-2,TRBD2,.,CASSRTSGLTTDTQYF,TGTGCCAGCAGCCGGACTAGCGGTCTAACTACAGATACGCAGTATTTT
TRBJ2-4,TRBV5-1,.,.,CASSWNGDGKNIQYF,TGCGCCAGCAGCTGGAATGGGGACGGAAAAAACATTCAGTACTTC
TRBJ2-5,TRBV20-1,TRBD1,.,CSAINRGAETQYF,TGCAGTGCAATAAACAGGGGCGCGGAGACCCAGTACTTC
TRBJ1-5,TRBV27,.,few,CASSPWKGNQPQHF,TGTGCCAGCAGTCCCTGGAAGGGCAATCAGCCCCAGCATTTT
TRBJ2-1,TRBV11-1,.,few,CASSPEDGEQFF,TGTGCCAGCAGCCCCGAGGACGGTGAGCAGTTCTTC
TRBJ2-7,TRBV7-9,.,few,CASSHTGQALYEQYF,TGTGCCAGCAGCCATACGGGACAAGCACTCTACGAGCAGTACTTC
TRBJ1-6,TRBV18,.,few,CASSPTLKVGSSYNSPLHF,TGTGCCAGCTCACCCACCTTGAAGGTCGGAAGCTCCTATAATTCACCCCTCCACTTT
TRBJ2-1,TRBV7-3,TRBD2,.,CASSSSSGVWNEQFF,TGTGCCAGCAGCTCCTCTAGCGGGGTTTGGAATGAGCAGTTCTTC
TRBJ2-7,TRBV5-4,.,few,CASSPSSDEQYF,TGTGCCAGCAGCCCATCTAGTGACGAGCAGTACTTC
TRBJ2-1,TRBV14,.,few,CASSPRQTTYNEQFF,TGTGCCAGCAGCCCCCGACAGACTACATACAATGAGCAGTTCTTC
TRBJ1-2,TRBV9,TRBD1,.,CASSPPTGGEWHGYTF,TGTGCCAGCAGCCCCCCGACAGGGGGCGAGTGGCATGGCTACACCTTC
TRBJ1-2,TRBV27,TRBD1,.,CASSLTGQGKRGGYTF,TGTGCCAGCAGTCTTACTGGACAGGGAAAAAGGGGTGGCTACACCTTC
TRBJ1-6,TRBV4-1,.,few,CASSRRGTYNSPLHF,TGCGCCAGCAGCCGCCGAGGGACTTATAATTCACCCCTCCACTTT
TRBJ2-1,TRBV5-1,TRBD1,few,CASSPGQGAPNEQFF,TGCGCCAGCAGCCCGGGACAGGGGGCCCCTAATGAGCAGTTCTTC
TRBJ1-6,TRBV27,.,.,CASSLSPGAGSPLHF,TGTGCCAGCAGTTTATCGCCGGGGGCTGGTTCACCCCTCCACTTT
TRBJ2-1,TRBV5-1,TRBD2,few,CASSFTLADLQTPNEQFF,TGCGCCAGCAGCTTTACACTAGCGGACCTCCAAACACCCAATGAGCAGTTCTTC
TRBJ1-5,TRBV5-8,.,few,CASSLLQGSEPQHF,TGTGCCAGCAGCTTGTTGCAGGGTAGTGAGCCCCAGCATTTT
TRBJ2-2,TRBV12-3/TRBV12-4,TRBD2,.,CAISRLLAGRGTGELFF,TGTGCCATCTCACGACTCCTAGCGGGGCGGGGCACCGGGGAGCTGTTTTTT
TRBJ2-2,TRBV24-1,.,.,CATSGTFNTGELFF,TGTGCCACCAGTGGAACATTCAACACCGGGGAGCTGTTTTTT
TRBJ2-1,TRBV6-1,TRBD1,few,CASRKTGGSSYNEQFF,TGTGCCAGCAGAAAGACAGGGGGGAGCTCCTACAATGAGCAGTTCTTC
TRBJ2-7,TRBV7-2,.,few,CASSLDVFAYEQYF,TGTGCCAGCAGCTTAGACGTCTTCGCGTACGAGCAGTACTTC
TRBJ2-7,TRBV12-3/TRBV12-4,TRBD2,many,CASSLGRGRSYEQYF,TGTGCCAGCAGCCTCGGGAGGGGGAGGTCCTACGAGCAGTACTTC
TRBJ2-1,TRBV5-1,.,.,CASSPEVGRGQFF,TGCGCCAGCAGCCCGGAGGTTGGGCGGGGCCAGTTCTTC